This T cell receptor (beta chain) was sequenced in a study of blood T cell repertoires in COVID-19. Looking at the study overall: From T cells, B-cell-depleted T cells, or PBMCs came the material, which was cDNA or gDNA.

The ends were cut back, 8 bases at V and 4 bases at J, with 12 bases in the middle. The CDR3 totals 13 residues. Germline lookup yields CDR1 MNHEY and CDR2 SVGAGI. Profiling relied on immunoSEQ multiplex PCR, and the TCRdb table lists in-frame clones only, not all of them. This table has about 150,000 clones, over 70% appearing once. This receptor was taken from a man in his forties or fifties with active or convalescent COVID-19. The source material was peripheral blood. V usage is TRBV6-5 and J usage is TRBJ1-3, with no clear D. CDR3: CASFRVSGNTIYF. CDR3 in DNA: TGTGCCAGCTTCCGGGTGTCGGGAAACACCATATATTTT.